Sequencing of this TCR beta chain was carried out in a study of T-cell reconstitution after alpha-beta-depleted transplantation in children. About this clonotype itself: The antigen is undetermined.

Library preparation (for TCRbeta) was performed with unique molecular identifiers. One entry per CDR3 protein results from TCRdb running MiXCR on the PCR reads. Altogether 500,000 to 650,000 distinct CDR3 sequences are present, roughly 10% being singletons, with the ten largest covering 11% to 15%. V lost 0 bases and J lost 2; bases outside the gene matches: 4. The CDR3 is 16 residues long. The V gene's germline CDR1 is SGDLS and CDR2 YYNGEE. Broader study findings: T-cell counts and diversity at one year following transplant were attributed mainly to newly produced T cells.

The receptor's source is a female patient aged 2-9 years who had a stem cell transplant for aplastic anemia, so the T cells may come from the graft donor. The chain employs TRBV9 and TRBJ2-3; 9 nucleotides agree with TRBD2. This sample comprised PBMCs, mostly from graft donor cells, obtained 180 days after TCRalphabeta/CD19-depleted stem cell transplant. This CDR3 reads CASSVAGGRATDTQYF. Here the CDR3 DNA reads TGTGCCAGCAGCGTAGCCGGCGGGAGGGCCACAGATACGCAGTATTTT.